These 2 T cell receptor delta chains were sequenced from one sample in a study of γδ T cells in repeated Plasmodium falciparum infection. TCRdb called clones from the multiplex PCR reads again using CATT. The sample includes 90,000 to 95,000 delta-chain clones, approximately 0.96% of them seen just once. Flow sorting of PBMC yielded separate Vgamma9/Vdelta2+ and Vdelta2-negative gammadelta T cell populations for bulk repertoire analysis. Sequenced sample: gamma-delta T cells from blood. The receptors were sampled from a pool of human donors (malaria-infected and uninfected, not separated).

Of note for this clone: For this DNA, TCRdb reports the protein of a much larger clone, which diverges at residue 6, most likely from a read error; the protein presented here is translated directly from the DNA. The chain links TRDV1 to TRDJ1; 13 bases are a match to TRDD3. Trimming removed 3 bases from V and 8 bases from J; junction bases left unmatched: 6. Germline lookup yields CDR1 TSWWSYY and CDR2 QGS. The CDR3 runs to 15 residues. The CDR3 nucleotides are TGTGCTCTTGGGGACTACACTGGGGGATACGAGAAACTCATCTTT. Amino acids: CALGDYTGGYEKLIF.

Many counts were recorded for this clone. TCRdb pairs this DNA with a much larger clone's protein that differs at residue 15, likely a read error; the protein shown was translated from the DNA. The genes are TRDV1 and TRDJ4, with TRDD3 identical over 11 bases. The CDR3 loop spans 18 amino acids. Germline V CDR1 and CDR2: TSWWSYY, QGS. The chain's CDR3 is CALGEKIQLGDKARHLIF. In DNA, the CDR3 is TGTGCTCTTGGGGAAAAGATTCAACTGGGGGATAAGGCCAGACACCTGATCTTT.